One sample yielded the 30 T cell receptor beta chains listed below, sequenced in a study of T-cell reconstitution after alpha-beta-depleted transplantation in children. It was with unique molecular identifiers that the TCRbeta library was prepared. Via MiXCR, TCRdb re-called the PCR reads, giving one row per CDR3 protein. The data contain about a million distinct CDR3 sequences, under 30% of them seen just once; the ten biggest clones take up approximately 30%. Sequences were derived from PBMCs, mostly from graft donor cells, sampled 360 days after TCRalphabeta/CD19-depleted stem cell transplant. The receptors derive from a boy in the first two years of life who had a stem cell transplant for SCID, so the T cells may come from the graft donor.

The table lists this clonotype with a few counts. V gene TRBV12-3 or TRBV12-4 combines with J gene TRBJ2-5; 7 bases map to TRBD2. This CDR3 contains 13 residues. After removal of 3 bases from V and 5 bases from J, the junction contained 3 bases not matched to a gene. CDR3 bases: TGTGCCAGCAGTTTTTTTAGCGGGGAGACCCAGTACTTC. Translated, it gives CASSFFSGETQYF.

The CDR3 loop reads CASSYGTGDYEQYF. The CDR3 region has the DNA TGTGCCAGCAGTTACGGGACAGGGGACTACGAGCAGTACTTC. The V gene is TRBV12-3 or TRBV12-4, the J gene TRBJ2-7, with 10 bases identical to TRBD1. Trimming at V came to 4 bases and at J to 3 bases, leaving 3 bases not matched to a gene. The CDR3 has 14 residues.

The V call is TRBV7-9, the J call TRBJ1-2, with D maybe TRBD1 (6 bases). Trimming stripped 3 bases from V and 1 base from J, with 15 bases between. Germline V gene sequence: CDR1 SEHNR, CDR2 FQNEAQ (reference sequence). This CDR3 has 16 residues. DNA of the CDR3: TGTGCCAGCAGCTTCATCCGGGACACCCATAACTATGGCTACACCTTC. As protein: CASSFIRDTHNYGYTF.

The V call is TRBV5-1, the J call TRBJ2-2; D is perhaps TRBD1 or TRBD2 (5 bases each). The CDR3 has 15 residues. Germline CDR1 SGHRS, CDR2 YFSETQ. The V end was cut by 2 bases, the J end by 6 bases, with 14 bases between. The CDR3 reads CASSFGTANSGELFF. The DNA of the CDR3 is TGCGCCAGCAGCTTCGGGACGGCTAATTCCGGGGAGCTGTTTTTT.

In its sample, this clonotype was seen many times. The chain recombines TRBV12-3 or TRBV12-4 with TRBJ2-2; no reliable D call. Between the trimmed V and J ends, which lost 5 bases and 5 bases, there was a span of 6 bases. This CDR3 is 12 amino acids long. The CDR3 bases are TGTGCCAGCAGTCCCGGGACCGGGGAGCTGTTTTTT. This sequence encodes CASSPGTGELFF.

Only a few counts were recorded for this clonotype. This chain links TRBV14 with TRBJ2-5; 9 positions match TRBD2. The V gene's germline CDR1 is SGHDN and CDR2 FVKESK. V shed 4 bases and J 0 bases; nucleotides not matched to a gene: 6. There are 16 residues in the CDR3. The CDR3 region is CASSRGLASNQETQYF. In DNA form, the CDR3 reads TGTGCCAGCAGCCGAGGACTAGCGTCTAACCAAGAGACCCAGTACTTC. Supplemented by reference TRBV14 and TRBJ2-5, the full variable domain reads EAGVTQFPSHSVIEKGQTVTLRCDPISGHDNLYWYRRVMGKEIKFLLHFVKESKQDESGMPNNRFLAERTGGTYSTLKVQPAELEDSGVYFCASSRGLASNQETQYFGPGTRLLVL.

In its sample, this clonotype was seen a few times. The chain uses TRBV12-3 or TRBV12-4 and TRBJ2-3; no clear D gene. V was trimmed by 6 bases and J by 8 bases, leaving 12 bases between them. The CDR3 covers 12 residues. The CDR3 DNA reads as TGTGCCAGCAGCGCCGTAACGGGTACGCAGTATTTT. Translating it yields CASSAVTGTQYF.

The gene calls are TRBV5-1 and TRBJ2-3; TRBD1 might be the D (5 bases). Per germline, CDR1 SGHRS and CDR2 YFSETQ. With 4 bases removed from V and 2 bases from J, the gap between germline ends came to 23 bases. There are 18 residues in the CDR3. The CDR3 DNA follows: TGCGCCAGCAGCCGAAACAACCCCAGGGTTTGGTACACAGATACGCAGTATTTT. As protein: CASSRNNPRVWYTDTQYF.

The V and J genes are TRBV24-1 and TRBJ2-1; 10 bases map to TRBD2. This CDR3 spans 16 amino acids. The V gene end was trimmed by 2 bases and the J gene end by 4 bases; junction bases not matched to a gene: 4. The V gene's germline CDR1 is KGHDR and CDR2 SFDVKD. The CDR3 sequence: CATSDSWTSGYNEQFF. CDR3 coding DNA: TGTGCCACCAGTGATTCTTGGACTAGCGGTTACAATGAGCAGTTCTTC.

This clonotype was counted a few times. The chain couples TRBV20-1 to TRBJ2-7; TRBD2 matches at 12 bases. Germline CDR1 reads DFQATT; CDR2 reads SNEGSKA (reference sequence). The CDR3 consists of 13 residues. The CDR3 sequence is CSSPSGRAFEQYF. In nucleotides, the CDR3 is TGCAGCAGCCCTAGCGGGAGGGCCTTCGAGCAGTACTTC.

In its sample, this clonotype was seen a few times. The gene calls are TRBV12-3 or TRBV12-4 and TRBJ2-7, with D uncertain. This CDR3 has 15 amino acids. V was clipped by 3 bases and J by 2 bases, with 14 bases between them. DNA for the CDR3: TGTGCCAGCAGTTTGGTTATCGGCAGAGCCTACGAGCAGTACTTC. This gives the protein CASSLVIGRAYEQYF.

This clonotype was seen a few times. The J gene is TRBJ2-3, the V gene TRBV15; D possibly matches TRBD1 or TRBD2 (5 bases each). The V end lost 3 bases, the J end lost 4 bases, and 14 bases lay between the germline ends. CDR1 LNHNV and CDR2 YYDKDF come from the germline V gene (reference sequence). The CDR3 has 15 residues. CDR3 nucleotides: TGTGCCACCAGCAGGGGGGATACACCATCAGATACGCAGTATTTT. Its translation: CATSRGDTPSDTQYF. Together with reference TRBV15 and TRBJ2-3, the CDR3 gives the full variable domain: DAMVIQNPRYQVTQFGKPVTLSCSQTLNHNVMYWYQQKSSQAPKLLFHYYDKDFNNEADTPDNFQSRRPNTSFCFLDIRSPGLGDTAMYLCATSRGDTPSDTQYFGPGTRLTVL.

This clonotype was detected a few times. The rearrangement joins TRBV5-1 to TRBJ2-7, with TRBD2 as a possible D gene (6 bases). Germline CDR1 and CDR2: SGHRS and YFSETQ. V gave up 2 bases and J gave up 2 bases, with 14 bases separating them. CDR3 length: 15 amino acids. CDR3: CASSLGGNTAYEQYF. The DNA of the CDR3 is TGCGCCAGCAGCTTAGGCGGGAACACAGCCTACGAGCAGTACTTC.

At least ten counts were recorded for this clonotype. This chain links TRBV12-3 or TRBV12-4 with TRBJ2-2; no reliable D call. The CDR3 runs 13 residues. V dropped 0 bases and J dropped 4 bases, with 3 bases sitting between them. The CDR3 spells CASSLASTGELFF. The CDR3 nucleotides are TGTGCCAGCAGTTTAGCCAGCACCGGGGAGCTGTTTTTT.

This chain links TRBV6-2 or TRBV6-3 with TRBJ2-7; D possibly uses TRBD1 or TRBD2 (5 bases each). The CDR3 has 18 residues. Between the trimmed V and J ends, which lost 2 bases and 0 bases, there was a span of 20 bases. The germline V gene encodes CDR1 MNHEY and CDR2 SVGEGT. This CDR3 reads CASSYRRARDGSSYEQYF. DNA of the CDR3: TGTGCCAGCAGTTACCGAAGGGCCAGGGACGGTAGCTCCTACGAGCAGTACTTC.

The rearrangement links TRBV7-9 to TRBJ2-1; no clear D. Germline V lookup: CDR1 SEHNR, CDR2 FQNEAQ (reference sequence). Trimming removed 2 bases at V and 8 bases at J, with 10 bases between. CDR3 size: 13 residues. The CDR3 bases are TGTGCCAGCAGCTTATTCCGTGTAGATGAGCAGTTCTTC. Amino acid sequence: CASSLFRVDEQFF.

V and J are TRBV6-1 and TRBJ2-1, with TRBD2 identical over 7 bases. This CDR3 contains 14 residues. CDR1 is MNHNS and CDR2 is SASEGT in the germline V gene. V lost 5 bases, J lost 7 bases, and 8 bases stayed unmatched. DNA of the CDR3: TGTGCCAGCAGTCGGGGGGACGTAAGGAATGAGCAGTTCTTC. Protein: CASSRGDVRNEQFF.

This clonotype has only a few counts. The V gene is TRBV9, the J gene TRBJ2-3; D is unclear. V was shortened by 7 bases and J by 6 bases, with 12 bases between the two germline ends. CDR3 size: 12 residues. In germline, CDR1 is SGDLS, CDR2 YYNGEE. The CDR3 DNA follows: TGTGCCAGCGGCGGACCGGTGGATACGCAGTATTTT. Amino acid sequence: CASGGPVDTQYF.

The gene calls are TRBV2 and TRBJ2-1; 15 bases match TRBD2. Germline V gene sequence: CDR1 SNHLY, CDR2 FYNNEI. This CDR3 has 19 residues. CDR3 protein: CTICLGLAGGMSSYNEQFF. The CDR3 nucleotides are TGTACCATCTGTTTAGGACTAGCGGGGGGGATGAGCTCCTACAATGAGCAGTTCTTC.

The CDR3 loop is CASSHDRGETQYF. In DNA, the CDR3 is TGTGCCAGCAGCCACGACAGGGGAGAGACCCAGTACTTC. The chain is built from TRBV7-8 and TRBJ2-5; 8 positions agree with TRBD1. The J segment lost 4 bases and the V segment lost 5 bases, leaving 3 bases of the junction unmatched. CDR3 length equals 13 residues. The germline CDR1 and CDR2 sequences are SGHVS and FQNEAQ. The entire variable domain, with the rest obtained from reference TRBV7-8 and TRBJ2-5, is as follows: GAGVSQSPRYKVAKRGQDVALRCDPISGHVSLFWYQQALGQGPEFLTYFQNEAQLDKSGLPSDRFFAERPEGSVSTLKIQRTQQEDSAVYLCASSHDRGETQYFGPGTRLLVL.

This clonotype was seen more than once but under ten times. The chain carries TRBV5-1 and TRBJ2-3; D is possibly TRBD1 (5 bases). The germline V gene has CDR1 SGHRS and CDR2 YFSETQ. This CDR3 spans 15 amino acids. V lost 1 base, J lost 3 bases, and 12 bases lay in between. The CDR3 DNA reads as TGCGCCAGCAGCTTGCAGGGTTTCGAAACAGATACGCAGTATTTT. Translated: CASSLQGFETDTQYF.

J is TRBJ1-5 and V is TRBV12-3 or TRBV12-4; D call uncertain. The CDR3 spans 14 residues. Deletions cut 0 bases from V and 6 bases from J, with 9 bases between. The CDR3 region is CASSLAAAGQPQHF. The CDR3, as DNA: TGTGCCAGCAGTTTAGCTGCCGCCGGTCAGCCCCAGCATTTT.

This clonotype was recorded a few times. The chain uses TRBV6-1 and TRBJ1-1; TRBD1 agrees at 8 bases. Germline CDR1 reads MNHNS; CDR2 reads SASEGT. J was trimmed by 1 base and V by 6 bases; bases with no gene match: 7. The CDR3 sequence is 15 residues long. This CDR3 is CASSQDRGANTEAFF. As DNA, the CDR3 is TGTGCCAGCAGCCAAGACAGGGGCGCGAACACTGAAGCTTTCTTT.

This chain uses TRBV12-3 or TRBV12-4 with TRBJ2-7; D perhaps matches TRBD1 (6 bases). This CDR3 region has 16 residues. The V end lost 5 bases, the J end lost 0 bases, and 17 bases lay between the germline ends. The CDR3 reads CASSQLTGGSSYEQYF. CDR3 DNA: TGTGCCAGCAGTCAGCTGACAGGTGGGTCCTCCTACGAGCAGTACTTC.

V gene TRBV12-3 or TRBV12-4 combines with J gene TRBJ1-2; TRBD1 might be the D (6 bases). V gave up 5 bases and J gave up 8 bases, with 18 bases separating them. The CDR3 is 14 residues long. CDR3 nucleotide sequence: TGTGCCAGCAGTACGACAGGACCCCAGGACGGCTACACCTTC. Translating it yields CASSTTGPQDGYTF.

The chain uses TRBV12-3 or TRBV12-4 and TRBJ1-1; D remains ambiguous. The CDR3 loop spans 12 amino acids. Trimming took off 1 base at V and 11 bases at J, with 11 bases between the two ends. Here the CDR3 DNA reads TGTGCCAGCAGTTTAGGCCGGTGGAATGCTTTCTTT. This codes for CASSLGRWNAFF.

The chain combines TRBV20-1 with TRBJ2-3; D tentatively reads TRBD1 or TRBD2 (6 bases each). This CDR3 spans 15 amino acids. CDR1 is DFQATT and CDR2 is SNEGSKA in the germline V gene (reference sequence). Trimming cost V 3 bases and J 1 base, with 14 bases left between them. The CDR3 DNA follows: TGCAGTGCTAGTGTAAACGGGGGCCGCACAGATACGCAGTATTTT. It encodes CSASVNGGRTDTQYF.

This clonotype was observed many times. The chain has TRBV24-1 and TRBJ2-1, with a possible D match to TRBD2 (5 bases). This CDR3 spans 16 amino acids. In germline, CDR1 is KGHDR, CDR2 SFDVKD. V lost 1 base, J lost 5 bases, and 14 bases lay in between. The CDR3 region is CATSDFGLEGDNEQFF. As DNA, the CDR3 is TGTGCCACCAGTGATTTTGGGCTCGAGGGAGACAATGAGCAGTTCTTC.

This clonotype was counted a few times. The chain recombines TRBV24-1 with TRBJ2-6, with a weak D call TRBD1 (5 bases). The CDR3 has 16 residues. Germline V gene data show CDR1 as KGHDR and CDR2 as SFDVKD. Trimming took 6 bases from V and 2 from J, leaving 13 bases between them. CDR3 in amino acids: CATSPTGRPGANVLTF. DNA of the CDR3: TGTGCCACCAGTCCAACAGGCCGGCCTGGGGCCAACGTCCTGACTTTC.

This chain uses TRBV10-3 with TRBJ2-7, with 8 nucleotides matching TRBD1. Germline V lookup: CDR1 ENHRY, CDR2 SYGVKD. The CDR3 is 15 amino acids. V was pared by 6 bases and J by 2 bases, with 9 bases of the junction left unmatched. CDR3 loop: CAISTSGQVPYEQYF. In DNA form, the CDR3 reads TGTGCCATCAGCACGTCGGGACAGGTCCCCTACGAGCAGTACTTC.